The 10 T cell receptor beta chains in this list originate from one sample, sequenced in a study of T-cell reconstitution after alpha-beta-depleted transplantation in children. Preparation of the TCRbeta library involved a method that used unique molecular identifiers. Each CDR3 protein is one row after TCRdb ran MiXCR on the PCR reads. Seen here are around 120,000 distinct CDR3 sequences, 23% observed once, and the top ten hold 10% to 13%. This sample comprised PBMCs, mostly from graft donor cells, obtained 180 days after TCRalphabeta/CD19-depleted stem cell transplant. The receptors stem from a male patient between 2 and 15 years old who had a stem cell transplant for chronic granulomatous disease, so the T cells may come from the graft donor.

This clonotype has at least ten counts. For the CDR3, the DNA is TGCAGCGCCGGGTCGACAGATACGCAGTATTTT. Its protein product is CSAGSTDTQYF. This chain uses TRBV29-1 with TRBJ2-3; D unclear. The CDR3 loop spans 11 amino acids. In germline, CDR1 is SQVTM, CDR2 ANQGSEA. V dropped 7 bases and J dropped 3 bases, with 8 bases sitting between them.

This clonotype was counted many times. The gene calls are TRBV11-2 and TRBJ2-5; D ambiguous. The V end was cut by 2 bases, the J end by 2 bases, with 12 bases between. Germline CDR1 SGHAT, CDR2 FQNNGV. CDR3 length: 15 amino acids. Here the CDR3 DNA reads TGTGCCAGCAGCTTAAAGGGTTCCCCACAAGAGACCCAGTACTTC. This translates into CASSLKGSPQETQYF.

The CDR3 region has the DNA TGTGCCAGCAGTTTATTGGCTAGCGGGCCCTCCTACAATGAGCAGTTCTTC. It translates to CASSLLASGPSYNEQFF. V is TRBV28 and J is TRBJ2-1, with 8 positions matching TRBD2. Germline V gene lookup returns CDR1 MDHEN and CDR2 SYDVKM. CDR3 length: 17 residues. V lost 1 base, J lost 0 bases, and 5 bases stayed unmatched.

In this sample, this clonotype turned up many times. J is TRBJ1-1 and V is TRBV5-1; 7 nucleotides match TRBD1. V dropped 0 bases and J dropped 0; count of bases not matched to a gene: 5. Per the germline V gene, CDR1 is SGHRS and CDR2 is YFSETQ. The CDR3 has 16 residues. The CDR3 is CASSLDLTGMNTEAFF. The CDR3, as DNA: TGCGCCAGCAGCTTGGACCTGACAGGGATGAACACTGAAGCTTTCTTT.

This clonotype was observed many times. V and J are TRBV7-2 and TRBJ2-1; D is unresolved. Trimming shortened V by 5 bases and J by 3 bases, and 5 bases separated the two germline ends. Germline V gene sequence: CDR1 SGHTA, CDR2 FQGNSA. This CDR3 spans 12 amino acids. The CDR3 coding sequence is TGTGCCAGCAGCAACCACTACAATGAGCAGTTCTTC. Protein sequence: CASSNHYNEQFF.

This clonotype was seen at least ten times. The CDR3 DNA reads as TGTGCCAGCAGCGTAGAGCCGGGGACCTACGAGCAGTACTTC. Amino acids: CASSVEPGTYEQYF. The chain recombines TRBV9 with TRBJ2-7; TRBD2 might be the D (5 bases). The CDR3 loop spans 14 amino acids. V dropped 0 bases and J dropped 2 bases, with 9 bases sitting between them. Per germline, CDR1 SGDLS and CDR2 YYNGEE.

CDR3 residues: CASSSGLAAQFF. The CDR3 nucleotides are TGTGCCAGCAGCTCTGGACTAGCGGCGCAGTTCTTC. V gene TRBV7-2 combines with J gene TRBJ2-1; 10 bases are shared with TRBD2. Germline V gene data show CDR1 as SGHTA and CDR2 as FQGNSA. The CDR3 extends over 12 amino acids. With 4 bases clipped from V and 12 bases from J, the junction kept 3 bases outside the gene matches.

CDR3 in amino acids: CATSRTLTGSSYEQYF. The CDR3 DNA is TGTGCCACCAGCAGAACATTGACAGGGAGCTCCTACGAGCAGTACTTC. J is TRBJ2-7 and V is TRBV15; 7 bases map to TRBD1. The V gene's germline CDR1 is LNHNV and CDR2 YYDKDF (reference sequence). Unmatched junction bases numbered 7, after V lost 2 bases and J lost 0 bases. The CDR3 sequence is 16 residues long.

This clonotype was observed a handful of times. Here the CDR3 reads CASSYSAGFTEAFF. For the CDR3, the DNA is TGTGCCAGCAGTTACTCCGCAGGATTCACTGAAGCTTTCTTT. The chain couples TRBV6-5 to TRBJ1-1, with D unresolved. The CDR3 is 14 amino acids. The V gene's germline CDR1 is MNHEY and CDR2 SVGAGI. Trimming removed 0 bases at V and 4 bases at J, with 9 bases between.

This clonotype was observed many times. CDR3 amino acids: CSASRLAGSYEQYF. CDR3 DNA: TGCAGTGCTAGCCGACTAGCGGGTTCCTACGAGCAGTACTTC. The chain carries TRBV20-1 and TRBJ2-7, with 10 nucleotides matching TRBD2. Looked up from germline, CDR1 is DFQATT and CDR2 is SNEGSKA (reference sequence). J was trimmed by 1 base and V by 3 bases; bases with no gene match: 3. The CDR3 has 14 amino acids.